These T cell receptor beta chains were read from a single sample in a study of blood T cell repertoires in COVID-19. Generated by immunoSEQ multiplex PCR, the TCRdb table keeps only in-frame clones and is missing some. The sample carries about 320,000 clones, about 88% recorded once. The sample comprised PBMCs or T cells enriched from blood (not recorded which). The receptors stem from a man in his fifties or sixties who had recovered from COVID-19. The CDR3 runs from the conserved cysteine through the conserved F or W. D genes are given only for firm matches. For some rows the clone size is stated as once, few or many, or as a class when expanded; others skip it.

few,TRBJ1-5,NA,13,TRBV7-9,CASSLGGGQPQHF,TGTGCCAGCAGCTTAGGAGGGGGTCAGCCCCAGCATTTT
NA,TRBJ2-7,TRBD2,15,TRBV14,CASSPLAGRTYEQYF,TGTGCCAGCAGCCCACTAGCGGGAAGGACCTACGAGCAGTACTTC
NA,TRBJ1-2,TRBD1,12,TRBV15,CATSKETGGYTF,TGTGCCACCAGCAAAGAGACAGGGGGCTACACCTTC
NA,TRBJ1-2,NA,11,TRBV20-1,CSCSDYYGYTF,TGCAGCTGCAGCGACTACTATGGCTACACCTTC
NA,TRBJ2-4,NA,14,TRBV13,CASRQTAGKLGQYF,TGTGCCAGCAGGCAAACCGCAGGGAAGCTCGGACAGTACTTC
NA,TRBJ1-1,NA,14,TRBV15,CATSRAGRNTEAFF,TGTGCCACCAGCAGAGCCGGGAGGAACACTGAAGCTTTCTTT
NA,TRBJ1-1,NA,15,TRBV4-1,CASSQDAGVGTEAFF,TGCGCCAGCAGCCAAGACGCGGGTGTGGGCACTGAAGCTTTCTTT
NA,TRBJ2-1,TRBD1,19,TRBV6-1,CASSEAGGFGDRGFGEQFF,TGTGCCAGCAGTGAAGCAGGTGGGTTCGGGGACAGGGGGTTCGGTGAGCAGTTCTTC
NA,TRBJ2-2,NA,13,TRBV2,CASPGINTGELFF,TGTGCCAGCCCAGGGATAAACACCGGGGAGCTGTTTTTT
NA,TRBJ1-5,TRBD1,15,TRBV7-8,CASSPLRGLVQPQHF,TGTGCCAGCAGCCCCTTGAGGGGGCTTGTTCAGCCCCAGCATTTT
NA,TRBJ1-1,NA,15,TRBV11-2,CASSLVRTVNTEAFF,TGTGCCAGCAGCTTAGTGCGGACAGTGAACACTGAAGCTTTCTTT